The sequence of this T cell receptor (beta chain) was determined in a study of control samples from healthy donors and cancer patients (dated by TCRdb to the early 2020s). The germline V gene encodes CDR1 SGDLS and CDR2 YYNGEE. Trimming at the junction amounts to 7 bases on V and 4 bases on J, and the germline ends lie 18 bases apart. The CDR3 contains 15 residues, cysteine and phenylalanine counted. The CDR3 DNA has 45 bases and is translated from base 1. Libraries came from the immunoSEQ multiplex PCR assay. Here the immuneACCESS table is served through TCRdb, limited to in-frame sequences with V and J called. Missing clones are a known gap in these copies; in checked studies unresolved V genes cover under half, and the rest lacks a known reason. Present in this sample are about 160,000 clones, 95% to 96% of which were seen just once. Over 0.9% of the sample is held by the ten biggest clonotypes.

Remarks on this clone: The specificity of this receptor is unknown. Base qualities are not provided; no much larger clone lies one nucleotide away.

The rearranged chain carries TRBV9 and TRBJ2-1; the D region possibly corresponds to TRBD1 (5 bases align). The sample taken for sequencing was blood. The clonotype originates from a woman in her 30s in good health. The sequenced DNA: TGTGCCAGCTCCGTAGGGGTAGGGAATTACAATGAGCAGTTCTTC. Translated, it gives CASSVGVGNYNEQFF.